These 3 T cell receptor beta chains share one sample of origin, sequenced in a study of T cells in Graves' hyperthyroidism and ophthalmopathy. TCR beta CDR3 sequences were amplified from RNA transcripts. First-round RT-PCR targeting the TCR CDR3 was performed with the HTBI primer set. TCRdb itself ran the multiplex PCR reads through MiXCR, one entry per CDR3 protein. The sample carries hundreds of thousands of distinct CDR3 sequences, roughly 14% recorded once. Source material: blood. Receptors originate from a young man with Graves' ophthalmopathy.

As concerns this clonotype: A single base separates this from a much larger clone, so it may be a read error. The chain carries TRBV18 and TRBJ2-7; D call uncertain. The CDR3 loop spans 14 amino acids. Deletions cut 6 bases from V and 7 bases from J, with 19 bases between. Germline CDR1 and CDR2: KGHSH and LQKENI. The CDR3 loop reads CASSPPGTLREQYF. CDR3 coding DNA: TGTGCCAGCTCCCCTCCGGGTACTCTGAGGGAGCAGTACTTC.

Comment on this clonotype: A much larger clone is a single base away; this may be a read error. V and J are TRBV7-8 and TRBJ2-7, with TRBD2 identical over 8 bases. The germline gives CDR1 SGHVS, CDR2 FQNEAQ. The CDR3 consists of 17 residues. The DNA of the CDR3 is TGTGCCTGCAGCTTTAGTAGCGGGGCCTTATCTTCCTACGAGCAGTACTTC. Amino acid sequence: CACSFSSGALSSYEQYF.

This clonotype was observed a single time. The chain joins TRBV5-1 to TRBJ2-3, with a weak D call TRBD2 (6 bases). The V end was cut by 0 bases, the J end by 1 base, with 12 bases between. This CDR3 has 16 residues. Germline V gene sequence: CDR1 SGHRS, CDR2 YFSETQ. The CDR3 region is CASSLEWGGGTDTQYF. CDR3 DNA sequence: TGCGCCAGCAGCTTGGAATGGGGCGGGGGCACAGATACGCAGTATTTT. Variable domain in full (rest from reference TRBV5-1 and TRBJ2-3): KAGVTQTPRYLIKTRGQQVTLSCSPISGHRSVSWYQQTPGQGLQFLFEYFSETQRNKGNFPGRFSGRQFSNSRSEMNVSTLELGDSALYLCASSLEWGGGTDTQYFGPGTRLTVL.